This T cell receptor (beta chain) derives from a study of shared clonotypes between healthy human individuals. This clone occurred a few times. The assay was immunoSEQ multiplex PCR, and TCRdb's table has in-frame clones only and misses some. The table includes hundreds of thousands of clones, approximately 80% detected once. CDR3 size: 14 residues. CDR1 SGDLS and CDR2 YYNGEE come from the germline V gene. The V end was cut by 4 bases, the J end by 4 bases, with 13 bases between. The origin of this receptor is a woman in her 40s in good health. Some clones in this sample may be carry-over from other donors' samples. Source material: PBMCs. This chain joins TRBV9 and TRBJ2-3; D perhaps matches TRBD1 (5 bases). As DNA, the CDR3 is TGTGCCAGCAGCCTGCAGGGTCTGTCAGATACGCAGTATTTT. This encodes CASSLQGLSDTQYF.